Each of the 28 T cell receptor beta chains below was sequenced from the same sample in a study of CXCR3-negative and CXCR3-positive naive CD8 T cells. The study made its TRB cDNA libraries by 5' RACE, adding UMI labels. TCRdb re-called the 5' RACE reads, yielding one record per CDR3 amino acid sequence without DNA. In total, the table holds approximately 74,000 distinct CDR3 sequences. The specimen sequenced was naive CXCR3- CD8+ T cells from blood. The subset is: CD45RO-CCR7+CD27+CD95- naive CD8+ T cells lacking CXCR3 (TNR3-). These receptors were obtained from a human donor in good health. Some clones in this sample may be carry-over from other donors' samples.

The genes are TRBV10-3 and TRBJ1-1; no DNA is available, so the TRBD1 call from TCRdb remains unchecked. This CDR3 spans 15 amino acids. Germline V gene data show CDR1 as ENHRY and CDR2 as SYGVKD. The CDR3 is CAISELGEGDTDAFF.

The chain employs TRBV27 and TRBJ1-5. Germline V CDR1 and CDR2: MNHEY, SMNVEV (reference sequence). The length of the CDR3 is 14 residues. The CDR3 here is CASSSIPANQPQHF.

The chain has TRBV12-3 or TRBV12-4 and TRBJ1-2; the TCRdb D gene call, TRBD1, has no DNA to confirm it. The CDR3 contains 11 residues. The CDR3 region is CASSRGKGYTF.

This rearrangement joins TRBV7-9 to TRBJ2-7. Germline V gene data show CDR1 as SEHNR and CDR2 as FQNEAQ (reference sequence). The CDR3 is made up of 13 amino acids. The CDR3: CASSLDRSYEQYF.

The chain is built from TRBV7-6 and TRBJ2-1; the D call of TRBD2 rests on TCRdb alone, since no DNA is present to check it. This CDR3 has 16 residues. The germline CDR1 and CDR2 sequences are SGHVS and FNYEAQ. This CDR3 is CASSPAGGTAAGEQFF.

This chain uses TRBV29-1 with TRBJ1-1. Germline V CDR1 and CDR2: SQVTM, ANQGSEA. The CDR3 spans 12 residues. CDR3 sequence: CSVEAGGTEAFF.

V usage is TRBV12-3 or TRBV12-4 and J usage is TRBJ2-7; the TCRdb call, TRBD1, lacks DNA for checking. The CDR3 consists of 11 residues. CDR3 sequence reads: CASSLGDRQYF.

This chain joins TRBV6-4 and TRBJ2-2; the TCRdb call, TRBD1, lacks DNA for checking. Germline CDR1 and CDR2: MRHNA and SNTAGT. The CDR3 is made up of 13 amino acids. The CDR3 loop reads CASSDGGAGELFF.

The genes are TRBV28 and TRBJ1-2. CDR1 MDHEN and CDR2 SYDVKM come from the germline V gene. The CDR3 extends over 13 amino acids. The CDR3 region is CASSLVWGGGYTF.

This chain joins TRBV29-1 and TRBJ2-1; TCRdb calls TRBD2, which cannot be checked without DNA. From germline, CDR1 is SQVTM and CDR2 ANQGSEA. The CDR3 runs 14 residues. The CDR3 sequence: CSVVLAGYYNEQFF.

The rearrangement uses TRBV7-9 and TRBJ2-2. In germline, CDR1 is SEHNR, CDR2 FQNEAQ (reference sequence). This CDR3 comprises 13 residues. The CDR3 protein is CASSEVNTGELFF.

The V gene is TRBV18, the J gene TRBJ2-1; TCRdb selects TRBD2, and the lack of DNA leaves this call unchecked. The CDR3 consists of 15 residues. Germline V gives CDR1 KGHSH, CDR2 LQKENI. The CDR3 loop reads CASSPPAGVYNEQFF. Full variable domain (remainder filled in from reference TRBV18 and TRBJ2-1): NAGVMQNPRHLVRRRGQEARLRCSPMKGHSHVYWYRQLPEEGLKFMVYLQKENIIDESGMPKERFSAEFPKEGPSILRIQQVVRGDSAAYFCASSPPAGVYNEQFFGPGTRLTVL.

This sequence joins TRBV20-1 and TRBJ2-7; TCRdb names TRBD2, which stays unverified in the absence of DNA. This CDR3 is 17 amino acids long. Germline V gene lookup returns CDR1 DFQATT and CDR2 SNEGSKA (reference sequence). CDR3 residues: CSATPNAVAGIPYEQYF.

V and J are TRBV7-9 and TRBJ1-1; TCRdb returns TRBD1, unconfirmable since there is no DNA. The germline V gene encodes CDR1 SEHNR and CDR2 FQNEAQ (reference sequence). The CDR3 consists of 16 residues. The chain's CDR3 is CASSINPGQMNTEAFF. Complete variable domain (other parts from reference TRBV7-9 and TRBJ1-1): DTGVSQNPRHKITKRGQNVTFRCDPISEHNRLYWYRQTLGQGPEFLTYFQNEAQLEKSRLLSDRFSAERPKGSFSTLEIQRTEQGDSAMYLCASSINPGQMNTEAFFGQGTRLTVV.

This rearrangement joins TRBV7-9 to TRBJ2-5; with no DNA, the TCRdb D assignment of TRBD2 cannot be verified. In germline, CDR1 is SEHNR, CDR2 FQNEAQ (reference sequence). The CDR3 has 16 residues. The CDR3: CASSQPGLESQETQYF.

The V gene is TRBV15, the J gene TRBJ2-7; TCRdb returns TRBD1, unconfirmable since there is no DNA. The CDR3 totals 16 residues. CDR1 and CDR2 from the germline V gene are LNHNV and YYDKDF (reference sequence). The CDR3 reads CATSSPIGTGFFEQYF.

This sequence joins TRBV20-1 and TRBJ2-7. CDR1 and CDR2 (germline): DFQATT, SNEGSKA (reference sequence). The CDR3 has 14 residues. The CDR3 loop reads CSARTLAGTYEQYF.

This chain connects TRBV7-9 to TRBJ1-5. The CDR3 spans 14 residues. Germline V CDR1 and CDR2: SEHNR, FQNEAQ (reference sequence). CDR3 residues: CASSLSTGNQPQHF. The full variable domain, in which reference TRBV7-9 and TRBJ1-5 provide the parts outside the CDR3, is DTGVSQNPRHKITKRGQNVTFRCDPISEHNRLYWYRQTLGQGPEFLTYFQNEAQLEKSRLLSDRFSAERPKGSFSTLEIQRTEQGDSAMYLCASSLSTGNQPQHFGDGTRLSIL.

V gene TRBV4-2 combines with J gene TRBJ1-2. This CDR3 region has 14 residues. The germline V gene has CDR1 LGHNA and CDR2 YNFKEQ. The CDR3 is CASSQAFVSDGYTF.

The CDR3 loop is CASSQVTLDKQYF. V gene TRBV14 combines with J gene TRBJ2-7. The CDR3 has 13 residues. The V gene's germline CDR1 is SGHDN and CDR2 FVKESK.

The rearrangement links TRBV10-3 to TRBJ1-3; with no DNA, the TCRdb D assignment of TRBD1 cannot be verified. CDR3 length equals 16 residues. Germline lookup yields CDR1 ENHRY and CDR2 SYGVKD. The CDR3: CAISESEEGAGNTIYF.

The rearrangement joins TRBV7-7 to TRBJ1-4. The CDR3 has 15 residues. Germline loops: CDR1 SSHAT, CDR2 FNYEAQ (reference sequence). CDR3: CASSRSVATNEKLFF. Drawing the rest from reference TRBV7-7 and TRBJ1-4, the complete variable domain is GAGVSQSPRYKVTKRGQDVTLRCDPISSHATLYWYQQALGQGPEFLTYFNYEAQPDKSGLPSDRFSAERPEGSISTLTIQRTEQRDSAMYRCASSRSVATNEKLFFGSGTQLSVL.

The chain couples TRBV6-2 or TRBV6-3 to TRBJ1-1; TCRdb's D gene call, TRBD1, goes unchecked for lack of DNA. The CDR3 spans 13 residues. Germline lookup yields CDR1 MNHEY and CDR2 SVGEGT. This chain's CDR3 is CASRTGVYTEAFF.

V usage is TRBV5-4 and J usage is TRBJ2-1. There are 11 residues in the CDR3. Germline V gene lookup returns CDR1 SGHNT and CDR2 YYREEE (reference sequence). The CDR3 is CASSLGHEQFF.

The chain links TRBV28 to TRBJ2-3; TCRdb's D call, TRBD1, is unchecked because there is no DNA. This CDR3 is 14 amino acids long. Germline values: CDR1 MDHEN, CDR2 SYDVKM. CDR3 amino acids: CASSPRGRGDTQYF.

J is TRBJ2-1 and V is TRBV29-1; as DNA is missing, the TRBD1 call by TCRdb cannot be tested. Germline CDR1 reads SQVTM; CDR2 reads ANQGSEA. CDR3 size: 15 residues. CDR3 amino acids: CSALVGVGCYNEQFF.

The chain joins TRBV4-3 to TRBJ2-7; TCRdb selects TRBD2, and the lack of DNA leaves this call unchecked. The CDR3 contains 15 residues. The V gene's germline CDR1 is LGHNA and CDR2 YSLEER. CDR3 region: CASSQDLGSGDEQYF.

This chain joins TRBV5-1 and TRBJ2-1; lacking DNA, the TRBD2 call made by TCRdb goes unchecked. Looked up from germline, CDR1 is SGHRS and CDR2 is YFSETQ. This CDR3 has 16 amino acids. The CDR3: CASSLYRSSGNNEQFF.